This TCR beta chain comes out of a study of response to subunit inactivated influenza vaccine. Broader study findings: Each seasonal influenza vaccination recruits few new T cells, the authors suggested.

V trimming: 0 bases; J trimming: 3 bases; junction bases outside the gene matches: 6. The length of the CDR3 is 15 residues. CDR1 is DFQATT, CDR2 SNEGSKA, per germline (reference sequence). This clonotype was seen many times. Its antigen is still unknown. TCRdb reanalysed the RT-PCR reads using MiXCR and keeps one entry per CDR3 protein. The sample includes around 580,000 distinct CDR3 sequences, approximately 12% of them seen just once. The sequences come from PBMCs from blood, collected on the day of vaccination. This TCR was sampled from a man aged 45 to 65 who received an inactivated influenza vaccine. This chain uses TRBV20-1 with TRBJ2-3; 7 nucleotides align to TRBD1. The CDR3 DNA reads TGCAGTGCTAGAGAGGTACAGGGGTGGACAGATACGCAGTATTTT. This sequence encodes CSAREVQGWTDTQYF.